This T cell receptor beta chain comes out of a study of cytomegalovirus exposure and HLA in healthy donors. At the level of the study: It was reported in a later analysis that the same platform had been used for the 90 to 150 validation repertoires as for the 550 to 750 first-cohort repertoires. Study-level points and caveats: Investigators reported approximately 170 TCR beta chains as tied to cytomegalovirus. High specificity and sensitivity for cytomegalovirus status were reported for the classifier.

Clones were read by immunoSEQ multiplex PCR, and TCRdb kept only the in-frame ones, dropping some. Of 130,000 to 150,000 clones listed, 85% to 90% are singletons. Points on this clone: What it binds is unknown.

Germline lookup yields CDR1 MNHEY and CDR2 SMNVEV (reference sequence). There are 13 residues in the CDR3. Trimming at V came to 5 bases and at J to 7 bases, leaving 8 bases not matched to a gene. Sequences were obtained from PBMCs. The chain recombines TRBV27 with TRBJ2-7, with TRBD1 matching 7 bases. The clonotype was recovered from a woman in her late teens or twenties in good health and CMV-seropositive. The CDR3 sequence is CASSLTGEWEQYF. CDR3 bases: TGTGCCAGCAGTCTCACAGGGGAATGGGAGCAGTACTTC.